This entry lists 6 T cell receptor beta chains sequenced from one sample in a study of blood T cell repertoires in COVID-19. Profiling relied on immunoSEQ multiplex PCR, and the TCRdb table lists in-frame clones only, not all of them. The sample lists tens of thousands of clones; 88% were seen once. The sequencing input was peripheral blood. These TCRs come from a human donor in a cohort sampled during active COVID-19.

The J gene is TRBJ1-2, the V gene TRBV6-5, with D unresolved. The CDR3 is 14 amino acids. The V end lost 2 bases, the J end lost 4 bases, and 11 bases lay between the germline ends. The germline V gene encodes CDR1 MNHEY and CDR2 SVGAGI. The chain's CDR3 is CASSYINSIYGYTF. CDR3 nucleotides: TGTGCCAGCAGTTACATTAACAGCATCTATGGCTACACCTTC.

The V gene is TRBV9, the J gene TRBJ1-1; D is ambiguous. This CDR3 has 14 amino acids. The germline V gene encodes CDR1 SGDLS and CDR2 YYNGEE. V was clipped by 0 bases and J by 1 base, with 7 bases between them. The CDR3 loop is CASSVVAENTEAFF. For the CDR3, the DNA is TGTGCCAGCAGCGTAGTGGCAGAGAACACTGAAGCTTTCTTT. The whole variable domain, filled in from reference TRBV9 and TRBJ1-1, reads DSGVTQTPKHLITATGQRVTLRCSPRSGDLSVYWYQQSLDQGLQFLIQYYNGEERAKGNILERFSAQQFPDLHSELNLSSLELGDSALYFCASSVVAENTEAFFGQGTRLTVV.

The chain combines TRBV7-2 with TRBJ2-5; D possibly corresponds to TRBD2 (6 bases). Germline values: CDR1 SGHTA, CDR2 FQGNSA. The CDR3 length is 15 residues. Trimming left V 1 base short and J 3 bases short, with 12 bases between. For the CDR3, the DNA is TGTGCCAGCAGCTTAGGGGGGGTCGTTAAAGAGACCCAGTACTTC. Protein: CASSLGGVVKETQYF.

This rearrangement joins TRBV7-6 to TRBJ2-2, with D perhaps matching TRBD2 (5 bases). There are 15 residues in the CDR3. Trimming took off 6 bases at V and 5 bases at J, with 16 bases between the two ends. The germline CDR1 and CDR2 sequences are SGHVS and FNYEAQ. The CDR3 here is CASSLEGTGTGELFF. CDR3 DNA: TGTGCCAGCAGTCTCGAGGGTACGGGAACCGGGGAGCTGTTTTTT.

This chain links TRBV9 with TRBJ2-7; D unresolved. V was clipped by 0 bases and J by 3 bases, with 13 bases between them. The CDR3 spans 15 residues. Germline CDR1 reads SGDLS; CDR2 reads YYNGEE. CDR3 sequence reads: CASSVAEEALYEQYF. Written as DNA, the CDR3 is TGTGCCAGCAGCGTAGCCGAGGAAGCACTCTACGAGCAGTACTTC.

The chain carries TRBV5-1 and TRBJ1-1; tentative D call: TRBD1 (5 bases). This CDR3 is built from 13 residues. From germline, CDR1 is SGHRS and CDR2 YFSETQ. V was cut by 2 bases and J by 3 bases, with 8 bases left in between. In DNA, the CDR3 is TGCGCCAGCAGCTTCGACAGTTACACTGAAGCTTTCTTT. Its protein is CASSFDSYTEAFF.